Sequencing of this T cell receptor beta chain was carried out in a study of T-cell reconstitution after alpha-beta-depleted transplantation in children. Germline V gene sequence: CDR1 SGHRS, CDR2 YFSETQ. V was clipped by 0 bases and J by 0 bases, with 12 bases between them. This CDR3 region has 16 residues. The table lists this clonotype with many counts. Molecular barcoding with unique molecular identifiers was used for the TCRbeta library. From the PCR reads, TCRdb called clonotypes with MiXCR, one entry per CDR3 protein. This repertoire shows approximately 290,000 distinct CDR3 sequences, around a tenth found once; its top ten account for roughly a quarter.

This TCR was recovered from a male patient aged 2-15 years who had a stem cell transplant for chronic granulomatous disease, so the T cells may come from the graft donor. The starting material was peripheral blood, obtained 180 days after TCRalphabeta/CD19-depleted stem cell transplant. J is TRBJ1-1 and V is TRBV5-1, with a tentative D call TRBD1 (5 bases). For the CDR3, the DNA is TGCGCCAGCAGCTTGGCCGGGGCAATCATGAACACTGAAGCTTTCTTT. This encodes CASSLAGAIMNTEAFF.